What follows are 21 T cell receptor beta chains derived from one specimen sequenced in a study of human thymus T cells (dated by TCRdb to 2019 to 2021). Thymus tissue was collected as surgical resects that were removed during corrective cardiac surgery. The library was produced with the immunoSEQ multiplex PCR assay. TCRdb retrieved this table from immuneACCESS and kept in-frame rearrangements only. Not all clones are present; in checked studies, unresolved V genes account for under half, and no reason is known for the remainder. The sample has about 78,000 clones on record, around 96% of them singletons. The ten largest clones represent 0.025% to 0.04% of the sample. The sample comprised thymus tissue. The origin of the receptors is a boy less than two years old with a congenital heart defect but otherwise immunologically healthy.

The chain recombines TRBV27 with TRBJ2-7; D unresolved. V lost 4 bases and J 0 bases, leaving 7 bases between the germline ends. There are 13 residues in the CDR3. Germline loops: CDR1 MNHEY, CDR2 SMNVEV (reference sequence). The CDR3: CASSSRSSYEQYF. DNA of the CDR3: TGTGCCAGCAGTTCGCGAAGCTCCTACGAGCAGTACTTC.

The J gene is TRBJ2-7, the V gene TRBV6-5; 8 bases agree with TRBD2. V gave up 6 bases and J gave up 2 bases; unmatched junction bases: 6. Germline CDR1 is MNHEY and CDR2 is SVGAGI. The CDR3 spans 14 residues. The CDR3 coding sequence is TGTGCCAGCAGCTTCTTAGCGGGGCCCTACGAGCAGTACTTC. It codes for CASSFLAGPYEQYF.

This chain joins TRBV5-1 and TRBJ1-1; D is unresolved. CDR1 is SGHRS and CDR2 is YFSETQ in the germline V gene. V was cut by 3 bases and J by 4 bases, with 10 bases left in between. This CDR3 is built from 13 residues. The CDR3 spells CASSSYFRTEAFF. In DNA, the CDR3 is TGCGCCAGCAGCTCCTATTTCCGCACTGAAGCTTTCTTT.

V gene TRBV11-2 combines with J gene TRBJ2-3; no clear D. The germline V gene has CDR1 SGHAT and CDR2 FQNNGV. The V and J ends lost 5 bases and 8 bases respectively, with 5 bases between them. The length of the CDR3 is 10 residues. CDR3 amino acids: CASSLVTQYF. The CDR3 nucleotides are TGTGCCAGCAGCCTGGTTACGCAGTATTTT.

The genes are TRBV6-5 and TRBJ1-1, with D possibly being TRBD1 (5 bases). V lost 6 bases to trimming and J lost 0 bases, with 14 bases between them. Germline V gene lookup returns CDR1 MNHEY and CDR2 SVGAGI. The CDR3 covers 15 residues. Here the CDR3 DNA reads TGTGCCAGCAGCTTACGATCAGGGATGAACACTGAAGCTTTCTTT. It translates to CASSLRSGMNTEAFF.

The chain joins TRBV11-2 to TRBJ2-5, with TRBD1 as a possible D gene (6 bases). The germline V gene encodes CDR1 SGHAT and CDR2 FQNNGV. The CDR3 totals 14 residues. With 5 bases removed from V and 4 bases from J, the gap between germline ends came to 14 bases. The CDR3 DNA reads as TGTGCCAGCAGCACAGGACAGACCAGAGAGACCCAGTACTTC. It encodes CASSTGQTRETQYF.

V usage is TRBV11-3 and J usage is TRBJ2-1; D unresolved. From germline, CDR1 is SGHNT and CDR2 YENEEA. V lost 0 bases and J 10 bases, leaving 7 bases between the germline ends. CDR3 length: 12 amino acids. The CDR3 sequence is CASSLEPREQFF. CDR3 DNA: TGTGCCAGCAGCTTAGAGCCGCGGGAGCAGTTCTTC.

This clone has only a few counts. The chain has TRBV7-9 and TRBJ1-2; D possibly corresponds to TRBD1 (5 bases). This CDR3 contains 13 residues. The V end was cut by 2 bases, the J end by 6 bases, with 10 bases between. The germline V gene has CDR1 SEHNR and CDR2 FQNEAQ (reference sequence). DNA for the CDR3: TGTGCCAGCAGCTTACGGGGGACGGATGGCTACACCTTC. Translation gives CASSLRGTDGYTF.

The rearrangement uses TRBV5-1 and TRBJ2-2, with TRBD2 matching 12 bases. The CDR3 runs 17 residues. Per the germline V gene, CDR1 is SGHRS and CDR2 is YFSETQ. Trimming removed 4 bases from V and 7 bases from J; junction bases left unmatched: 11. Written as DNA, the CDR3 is TGCGCCAGCAGCCCGACCCCTAGCGGGAGGGCCAACGGGGAGCTGTTTTTT. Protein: CASSPTPSGRANGELFF.

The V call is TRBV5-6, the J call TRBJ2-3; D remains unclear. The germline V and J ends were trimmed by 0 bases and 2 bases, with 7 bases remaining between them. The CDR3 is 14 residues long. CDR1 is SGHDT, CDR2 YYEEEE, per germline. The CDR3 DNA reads TGTGCCAGCAGCTTGGTTCCCTCCACAGATACGCAGTATTTT. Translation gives CASSLVPSTDTQYF.

In DNA form, the CDR3 reads TGTGCCAGCAGTAGCGGCCAGTCGGATGAGCAGTTCTTC. Translation gives CASSSGQSDEQFF. V usage is TRBV27 and J usage is TRBJ2-1, with a weak D call TRBD2 (5 bases). CDR3 length equals 13 residues. V was cut by 5 bases and J by 8 bases, with 13 bases left in between. CDR1 is MNHEY, CDR2 SMNVEV, per germline (reference sequence).

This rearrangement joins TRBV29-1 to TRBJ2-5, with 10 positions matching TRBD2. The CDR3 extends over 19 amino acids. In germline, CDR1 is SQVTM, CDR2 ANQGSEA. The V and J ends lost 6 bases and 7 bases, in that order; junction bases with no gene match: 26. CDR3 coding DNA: TGCAGCGTCGTTTTCTCTCTTGATAGCGGGGGGCTTGTCCTAGGGACCCAGTACTTC. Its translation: CSVVFSLDSGGLVLGTQYF.

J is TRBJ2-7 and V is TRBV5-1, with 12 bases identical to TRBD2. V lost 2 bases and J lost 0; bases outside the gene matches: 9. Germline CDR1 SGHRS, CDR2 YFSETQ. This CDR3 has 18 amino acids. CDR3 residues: CASSFKRTSGNSSYEQYF. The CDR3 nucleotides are TGCGCCAGCAGCTTTAAGCGGACTAGCGGGAATAGCTCCTACGAGCAGTACTTC.

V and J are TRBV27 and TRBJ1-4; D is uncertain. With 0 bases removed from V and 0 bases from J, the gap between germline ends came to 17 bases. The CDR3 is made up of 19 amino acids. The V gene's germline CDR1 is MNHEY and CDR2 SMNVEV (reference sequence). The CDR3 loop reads CASSLSRAFPAATNEKLFF. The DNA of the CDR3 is TGTGCCAGCAGTTTATCCCGGGCCTTCCCCGCCGCAACTAATGAAAAACTGTTTTTT. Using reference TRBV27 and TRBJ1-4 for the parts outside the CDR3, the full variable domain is EAQVTQNPRYLITVTGKKLTVTCSQNMNHEYMSWYRQDPGLGLRQIYYSMNVEVTDKGDVPEGYKVSRKEKRNFPLILESPSPNQTSLYFCASSLSRAFPAATNEKLFFGSGTQLSVL.

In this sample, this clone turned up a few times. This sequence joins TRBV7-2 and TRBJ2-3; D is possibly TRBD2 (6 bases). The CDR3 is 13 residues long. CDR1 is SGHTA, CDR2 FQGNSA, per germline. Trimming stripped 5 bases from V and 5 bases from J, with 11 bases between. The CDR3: CASSLRLGDTQYF. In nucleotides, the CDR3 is TGTGCCAGCAGCCTAAGACTAGGAGATACGCAGTATTTT.

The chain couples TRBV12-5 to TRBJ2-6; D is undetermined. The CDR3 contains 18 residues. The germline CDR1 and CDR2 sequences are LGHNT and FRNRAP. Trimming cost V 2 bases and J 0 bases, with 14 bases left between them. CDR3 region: CASGLFAAWASGANVLTF. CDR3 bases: TGTGCTAGTGGTTTGTTCGCCGCCTGGGCCTCTGGGGCCAACGTCCTGACTTTC.

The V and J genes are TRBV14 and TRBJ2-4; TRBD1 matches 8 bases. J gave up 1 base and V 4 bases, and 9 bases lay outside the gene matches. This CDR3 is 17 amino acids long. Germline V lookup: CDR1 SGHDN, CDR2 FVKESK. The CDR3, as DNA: TGTGCCAGCAGCCCCGGACAGGGTGGTGTTGCCAAAAACATTCAGTACTTC. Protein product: CASSPGQGGVAKNIQYF.

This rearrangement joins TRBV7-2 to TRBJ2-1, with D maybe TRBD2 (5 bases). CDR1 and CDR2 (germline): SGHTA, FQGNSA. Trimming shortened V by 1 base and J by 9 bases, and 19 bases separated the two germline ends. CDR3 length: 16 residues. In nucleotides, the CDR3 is TGTGCCAGCAGCTTAGTCCCGTCGTGGAGGTTGGGTGAGCAGTTCTTC. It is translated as CASSLVPSWRLGEQFF.

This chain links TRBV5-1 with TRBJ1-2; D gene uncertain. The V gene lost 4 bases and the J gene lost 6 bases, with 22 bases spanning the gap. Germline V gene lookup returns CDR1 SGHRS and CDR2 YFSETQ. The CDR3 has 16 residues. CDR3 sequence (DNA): TGCGCCAGCAGCCTTAAGATATACGAGGCCACAAATGGCTACACCTTC. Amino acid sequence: CASSLKIYEATNGYTF.

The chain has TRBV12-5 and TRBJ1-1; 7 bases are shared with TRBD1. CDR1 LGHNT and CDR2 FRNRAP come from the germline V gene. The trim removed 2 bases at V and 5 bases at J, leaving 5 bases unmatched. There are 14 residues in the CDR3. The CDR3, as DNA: TGTGCTAGTGGTTTGAACAGGGGAGGGACTGAAGCTTTCTTT. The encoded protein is CASGLNRGGTEAFF.

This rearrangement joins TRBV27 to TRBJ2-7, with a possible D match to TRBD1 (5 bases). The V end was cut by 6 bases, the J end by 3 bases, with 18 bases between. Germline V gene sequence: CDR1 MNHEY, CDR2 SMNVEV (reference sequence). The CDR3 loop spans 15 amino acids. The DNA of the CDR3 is TGTGCCAGCAGACTTGCAGGGTACTGGGGCTACGAGCAGTACTTC. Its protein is CASRLAGYWGYEQYF.